Following are 32 T cell receptor beta chains from one sample sequenced in a study of blood T cell repertoires in COVID-19. TCRdb's copy holds only in-frame clones and misses some; the assay was immunoSEQ multiplex PCR. Here the sample spans approximately 76,000 clones, roughly nine tenths being singletons. Input material: peripheral blood. These receptors originate from a man younger than 45 with acute or convalescent COVID-19.

The chain recombines TRBV28 with TRBJ2-1; 8 bases are a match to TRBD2. V gave up 10 bases and J gave up 10 bases; unmatched junction bases: 15. The CDR3 loop spans 14 amino acids. In germline, CDR1 is MDHEN, CDR2 SYDVKM. CDR3: CATFPSGPPREQFF. The CDR3 DNA is TGTGCCACCTTCCCTAGCGGGCCCCCAAGGGAGCAGTTCTTC.

The J gene is TRBJ1-2, the V gene TRBV12-3 or TRBV12-4; unclear D gene. The CDR3 extends over 13 amino acids. V lost 6 bases and J 8 bases, leaving 16 bases between the germline ends. DNA for the CDR3: TGTGCCAGCAGCCCTTCGGACTTGAGGGGCTACACCTTC. This sequence encodes CASSPSDLRGYTF.

The chain combines TRBV7-9 with TRBJ2-5; 8 positions agree with TRBD2. CDR3 length: 14 amino acids. Germline loops: CDR1 SEHNR, CDR2 FQNEAQ (reference sequence). Trimming cost V 6 bases and J 4 bases; bases outside gene matches: 7. Written as DNA, the CDR3 is TGTGCCAGCAGGCCGGGAGGGCCACGAGAGACCCAGTACTTC. Protein sequence: CASRPGGPRETQYF.

The chain uses TRBV21-1 and TRBJ2-7; the D call in the table, TRBD2, was not verified against the DNA. TRBV21-1 is termed a pseudogene. This CDR3 is 16 amino acids long. The CDR3: CASSKALWGVSYEQYF. The DNA of the CDR3 is TGTGCCAGCAGCAAAGCGCTCTGGGGGGTCTCCTACGAGCAGTACTTC.

The chain links TRBV6-6 to TRBJ1-2, with 7 bases aligning to TRBD1. Germline V gene lookup returns CDR1 MNHNY and CDR2 SVGAGI (reference sequence). The CDR3 totals 16 residues. V shed 5 bases and J 8 bases; nucleotides not matched to a gene: 17. The CDR3 reads CASSNWRAGGYYGYTF. The CDR3 nucleotides are TGTGCCAGCAGTAATTGGAGGGCAGGGGGATATTACGGCTACACCTTC.

The chain combines TRBV7-9 with TRBJ2-4; weak D call: TRBD1 (6 bases). V shed 2 bases and J shed 9 bases, with 17 bases lying between them. In germline, CDR1 is SEHNR, CDR2 FQNEAQ (reference sequence). CDR3 length equals 15 residues. The CDR3 loop reads CASSLMRGSPSIQYF. In nucleotides, the CDR3 is TGTGCCAGCAGCTTAATGAGGGGGTCTCCCAGCATTCAGTACTTC. The complete variable domain, with remaining parts taken from reference TRBV7-9 and TRBJ2-4, reads DTGVSQNPRHKITKRGQNVTFRCDPISEHNRLYWYRQTLGQGPEFLTYFQNEAQLEKSRLLSDRFSAERPKGSFSTLEIQRTEQGDSAMYLCASSLMRGSPSIQYFGAGTRLSVL.

The V gene is TRBV10-2, the J gene TRBJ2-3; 9 bases are a match to TRBD1. Germline V gene data show CDR1 as WSHSY and CDR2 as SAAADI. The CDR3 sequence is 15 residues long. V gave up 7 bases and J gave up 6 bases; unmatched junction bases: 11. The DNA for the CDR3 is TGCGCCAGCAACCTACAGGGGGCGATTTCGGATACGCAGTATTTT. It yields the protein CASNLQGAISDTQYF.

V is TRBV6-1 and J is TRBJ2-7; D is possibly TRBD1 (5 bases). The V gene lost 3 bases and the J gene lost 3 bases, with 6 bases spanning the gap. Germline loops: CDR1 MNHNS, CDR2 SASEGT. The CDR3 loop spans 12 amino acids. Written as DNA, the CDR3 is TGTGCCAGCAGTGAGACAGACTACGAGCAGTACTTC. Encoded protein: CASSETDYEQYF.

The chain employs TRBV4-1 and TRBJ2-7; tentatively, D is TRBD2 (5 bases). The germline V gene encodes CDR1 MGHRA and CDR2 YSYEKL. V lost 1 base to trimming and J lost 3 bases, with 10 bases between them. This CDR3 contains 14 residues. In DNA, the CDR3 is TGCGCCAGCAGCCAAGGATCCGAGGGCTACGAGCAGTACTTC. Translating gives CASSQGSEGYEQYF.

The V and J genes are TRBV6-5 and TRBJ1-1; D is undetermined. Between the trimmed V and J ends, which lost 6 bases and 0 bases, there was a span of 11 bases. The CDR3 is 14 amino acids. In germline, CDR1 is MNHEY, CDR2 SVGAGI. The chain's CDR3 is CASSRKRVNTEAFF. DNA of the CDR3: TGTGCCAGCAGCCGTAAACGGGTGAACACTGAAGCTTTCTTT.

The rearrangement links TRBV6-5 to TRBJ1-1; D possibly corresponds to TRBD1 (6 bases). Trimming stripped 1 base from V and 3 bases from J, with 12 bases between. Germline V CDR1 and CDR2: MNHEY, SVGAGI. The CDR3 loop spans 15 amino acids. The CDR3 DNA follows: TGTGCCAGCAGTTACTGGACAGCGACGGACACTGAAGCTTTCTTT. Translating gives CASSYWTATDTEAFF.

V gene TRBV9 combines with J gene TRBJ2-2; 7 bases are a match to TRBD2. The CDR3 spans 16 residues. Germline-derived CDR1 and CDR2 are SGDLS and YYNGEE. V dropped 3 bases and J dropped 7; count of bases not matched to a gene: 12. The CDR3 reads CASSAGGGIRVGELFF. The CDR3 bases are TGTGCCAGCAGCGCCGGGGGAGGGATTCGGGTCGGGGAGCTGTTTTTT.

The chain has TRBV6-2 or TRBV6-3 and TRBJ2-1, with D perhaps TRBD2 (6 bases). The CDR3 is 14 amino acids. Deletions cut 2 bases from V and 5 bases from J, with 10 bases between. Germline-derived CDR1 and CDR2 are MNHEY and SVGEGT. CDR3 bases: TGTGCCAGCAGTTACGGGGAGGCAGACAATGAGCAGTTCTTC. The encoded protein is CASSYGEADNEQFF.

The chain carries TRBV5-1 and TRBJ2-7; 7 bases line up with TRBD2. In germline, CDR1 is SGHRS, CDR2 YFSETQ. The CDR3 is 14 amino acids. V gave up 2 bases and J gave up 2 bases; unmatched junction bases: 4. CDR3 sequence reads: CASSLGSGAYEQYF. The CDR3 region has the DNA TGCGCCAGCAGCTTAGGCAGCGGGGCCTACGAGCAGTACTTC.

The rearrangement uses TRBV9 and TRBJ2-2; 10 positions agree with TRBD2. The trim removed 0 bases at V and 6 bases at J, leaving 14 bases unmatched. The CDR3 is made up of 19 amino acids. Germline V gene lookup returns CDR1 SGDLS and CDR2 YYNGEE. For the CDR3, the DNA is TGTGCCAGCAGCGTAGGTGGAGGGGCGGCTAGCGGGAGCGCCGGGGAGCTGTTTTTT. This sequence encodes CASSVGGGAASGSAGELFF.

The chain has TRBV3-1 (or the pseudogene TRBV3-2) and TRBJ2-1; 7 bases match TRBD2. The V segment lost 6 bases and the J segment 4 bases; nucleotides outside the gene matches: 9. The CDR3 runs 15 residues. The germline V gene has CDR1 LGHDT and CDR2 YNNKEL (reference sequence). DNA of the CDR3: TGTGCCAGCAGGGGGTCGGGAGCGGGGTACAATGAGCAGTTCTTC. Residues: CASRGSGAGYNEQFF.

The V gene is TRBV12-3 or TRBV12-4, the J gene TRBJ1-2; D gene uncertain. The CDR3 has 13 residues. V lost 2 bases to trimming and J lost 4 bases, with 8 bases between them. In nucleotides, the CDR3 is TGTGCCAGCAGTTTACAGGATTTCTATGGCTACACCTTC. Translating gives CASSLQDFYGYTF.

This clone has a handful of counts. This CDR3 reads CASSVASGSGGELFF. DNA of the CDR3: TGTGCCAGCAGCGTTGCTAGCGGGAGTGGCGGGGAGCTGTTTTTT. The rearrangement links TRBV7-9 to TRBJ2-2; 10 bases agree with TRBD2. The germline CDR1 and CDR2 sequences are SEHNR and FQNEAQ (reference sequence). CDR3 size: 15 residues. V lost 5 bases, J lost 7 bases, and 7 bases stayed unmatched.

J is TRBJ1-6 and V is TRBV5-1, with a tentative D call TRBD1 (5 bases). Germline V CDR1 and CDR2: SGHRS, YFSETQ. Trimming stripped 0 bases from V and 7 bases from J, with 17 bases between. This CDR3 has 17 amino acids. The CDR3 DNA follows: TGCGCCAGCAGCTTGGGGGGATCAGGGACTACAAATTCACCCCTCCACTTT. This translates into CASSLGGSGTTNSPLHF.

The chain uses TRBV6-6 and TRBJ2-1; 7 bases agree with TRBD2. The germline gives CDR1 MNHNY, CDR2 SVGAGI (reference sequence). The CDR3 totals 16 residues. V trimming: 0 bases; J trimming: 4 bases; junction bases outside the gene matches: 6. The CDR3 coding sequence is TGTGCCAGCAGTTACTCGTCGCTAGCGGCATACAATGAGCAGTTCTTC. Its protein product is CASSYSSLAAYNEQFF.

This sequence joins TRBV28 and TRBJ2-2, with a possible D match to TRBD1 (5 bases). CDR3 length: 14 residues. CDR1 and CDR2 from the germline V gene are MDHEN and SYDVKM. Trimming shortened V by 7 bases and J by 4 bases, and 13 bases separated the two germline ends. The CDR3 bases are TGTGCCAGCACCCCAGGGCTTAGCACCGGGGAGCTGTTTTTT. Translation: CASTPGLSTGELFF.

The genes are TRBV28 and TRBJ2-3; D possibly corresponds to TRBD2 (6 bases). Looked up from germline, CDR1 is MDHEN and CDR2 is SYDVKM. This CDR3 has 16 amino acids. With 6 bases removed from V and 4 bases from J, the gap between germline ends came to 20 bases. CDR3 protein: CASRGRLGTGADTQYF. CDR3 sequence (DNA): TGTGCCAGCAGAGGGAGGCTGGGAACTGGCGCAGATACGCAGTATTTT.

The chain recombines TRBV2 with TRBJ2-1; unclear D gene. The CDR3 length is 13 residues. The V end was cut by 6 bases, the J end by 2 bases, with 8 bases between. Germline V CDR1 and CDR2: SNHLY, FYNNEI. CDR3 protein: CASRETPYNEQFF. The CDR3 DNA is TGTGCCAGCAGGGAGACCCCCTACAATGAGCAGTTCTTC.

The chain joins TRBV14 to TRBJ1-6; 8 bases match TRBD1. This CDR3 is built from 18 residues. Per the germline V gene, CDR1 is SGHDN and CDR2 is FVKESK. V trimming: 1 base; J trimming: 7 bases; junction bases outside the gene matches: 12. CDR3 amino acids: CASSQGRARGLINSPLHF. For the CDR3, the DNA is TGTGCCAGCAGCCAAGGGCGCGCCAGGGGGCTGATAAATTCACCCCTCCACTTT.

There are a few counts of this clone. The rearrangement joins TRBV6-2 or TRBV6-3 to TRBJ1-1; D ambiguous. Germline V gene lookup returns CDR1 MNHEY and CDR2 SVGEGT. Trimming cost V 6 bases and J 1 base, with 9 bases left between them. The CDR3 is made up of 13 amino acids. CDR3 in DNA: TGTGCCAGCAGCCTTACAGCGAACACTGAAGCTTTCTTT. Protein product: CASSLTANTEAFF.

This clone came up once. This rearrangement joins TRBV4-1 to TRBJ2-2; D ambiguous. Germline V CDR1 and CDR2: MGHRA, YSYEKL. The length of the CDR3 is 12 residues. Trimming pared 8 bases from V and 5 bases from J, leaving 9 bases between. CDR3 DNA: TGCGCCAGCGATGACTTAACCGGGGAGCTGTTTTTT. Protein product: CASDDLTGELFF.

The table lists this clone with a count of one. The chain carries TRBV7-2 and TRBJ1-2; TRBD1 is a possible D gene (6 bases). The germline V gene encodes CDR1 SGHTA and CDR2 FQGNSA. This CDR3 has 15 residues. The V end lost 5 bases, the J end lost 8 bases, and 21 bases lay between the germline ends. For the CDR3, the DNA is TGTGCCAGCAGCCCTCGACAGGACTTCCGGAGGGGCTACACCTTC. It is translated as CASSPRQDFRRGYTF.

This clone was recorded a few times. The chain combines TRBV23-1 with TRBJ1-6; a possible D gene is TRBD1 (6 bases). TRBV23-1 carries the ORF label, with uncertain function. CDR3 length equals 17 residues. V lost 10 bases and J lost 3, with 22 bases in between. CDR3 loop: CAIKPMDGTLYNSPLHF. Written as DNA, the CDR3 is TGCGCCATCAAACCAATGGATGGGACACTCTATAATTCACCCCTCCACTTT.

This clone was seen only once. The rearrangement joins TRBV7-8 to TRBJ1-4; D not certain. The ends were cut back, 6 bases at V and 8 bases at J, with 16 bases in the middle. CDR3 length: 14 residues. CDR1 is SGHVS, CDR2 FQNEAQ, per germline. This CDR3 is CASSPSRVWEKLFF. The CDR3 DNA reads as TGTGCCAGCAGTCCCAGTCGGGTGTGGGAAAAACTGTTTTTT.

The chain joins TRBV7-2 to TRBJ2-7; 10 bases are shared with TRBD2. After removal of 2 bases from V and 4 bases from J, the junction contained 5 bases not matched to a gene. Germline lookup yields CDR1 SGHTA and CDR2 FQGNSA. The CDR3 sequence is 15 residues long. In nucleotides, the CDR3 is TGTGCCAGCAGCTTAACGGGACTAGCGTCATACGAGCAGTACTTC. Translated, it gives CASSLTGLASYEQYF.

The chain links TRBV2 to TRBJ1-1; TRBD1 aligns across 9 bases. Trimming cost V 8 bases and J 2 bases; bases outside gene matches: 3. Germline V lookup: CDR1 SNHLY, CDR2 FYNNEI. The CDR3 length is 13 residues. In nucleotides, the CDR3 is TGTGCCAGCTCGGGACAGGGCAACACTGAAGCTTTCTTT. Protein: CASSGQGNTEAFF.

The CDR3 spells CASSLDWLSAGGYTF. The CDR3 DNA sequence: TGTGCCAGCAGCTTAGATTGGTTGAGTGCAGGAGGCTACACCTTC. J is TRBJ1-2 and V is TRBV11-2; D gene unclear. The CDR3 extends over 15 amino acids. The germline V gene has CDR1 SGHAT and CDR2 FQNNGV. V was clipped by 0 bases and J by 8 bases, with 16 bases between them. Filled out from reference TRBV11-2 and TRBJ1-2, the complete variable domain reads EAGVAQSPRYKIIEKRQSVAFWCNPISGHATLYWYQQILGQGPKLLIQFQNNGVVDDSQLPKDRFSAERLKGVDSTLKIQPAKLEDSAVYLCASSLDWLSAGGYTFGSGTRLTVV.